This T cell receptor (beta chain) was sequenced for a study of T cell responses to AZD1222 COVID-19 vaccine. General study points: Epitopes outside B.1.351 and B.1.1.7 mutated regions reportedly drew nearly half of spike TCRs. The donor cohort was predominantly white British with a female majority, and clonal diversity may have been underestimated.

About this clone: Antigen specificity is unknown.

Measured with immunoSEQ multiplex PCR; TCRdb has only the in-frame clones, and not every one. The profile shows around 76,000 clones, 70% to 90% of them singletons. The CDR3 contains 12 residues. V was cut by 8 bases and J by 8 bases, with 10 bases left in between. In germline, CDR1 is MNHEY, CDR2 SVGAGI. Sequencing used peripheral blood, obtained on day 0 of AZD1222 vaccination. The sequence came from an adult in good health. J is TRBJ1-6 and V is TRBV6-5; perhaps TRBD1 as D (5 bases). The chain's CDR3 is CASRLGDSPLHF. CDR3 bases: TGTGCCAGCCGATTGGGGGATTCACCCCTCCACTTT.